These 8 T cell receptor beta chains originate from one sample sequenced in a study of shared clonotypes between healthy human individuals. The table came from immunoSEQ multiplex PCR; TCRdb's copy has only in-frame clones and leaves some out. The top ten clones hold approximately 0.4% of a sample with 2 million to 2.5 million clones, 80% to 95% of them seen once. The sequencing input was naive CD4+ T cells from PBMCs. As to subset: CD45RA+ positively selected. These receptors were obtained from a man aged 18 to 29 in good health. Some clones in this sample may be carry-over from other donors' samples.

The V gene is TRBV28, the J gene TRBJ2-7, with 11 bases that match TRBD2. The trim removed 5 bases at V and 5 bases at J, leaving 5 bases unmatched. This CDR3 region has 14 residues. From germline, CDR1 is MDHEN and CDR2 SYDVKM. CDR3 amino acids: CASSRTSGRHEQYF. In DNA, the CDR3 is TGTGCCAGCAGTCGGACTAGCGGGCGCCACGAGCAGTACTTC.

CDR3 in amino acids: CASSFRILLTVSSYEQYF. CDR3 nucleotides: TGTGCCAGCAGTTTCCGTATCCTCCTGACAGTAAGCTCCTACGAGCAGTACTTC. The J gene is TRBJ2-7, the V gene TRBV28; a weak D match, TRBD1 (5 bases). V was pared by 3 bases and J by 0 bases, with 21 bases between. The CDR3 sequence is 18 residues long. CDR1 is MDHEN, CDR2 SYDVKM, per germline.

The chain carries TRBV7-2 and TRBJ2-3, with D unclear. Germline V gene sequence: CDR1 SGHTA, CDR2 FQGNSA. This CDR3 is 12 amino acids long. Trimming took 1 base from V and 9 from J, leaving 8 bases between them. The CDR3 spells CASSLVRWTQYF. For the CDR3, the DNA is TGTGCCAGCAGCTTAGTACGTTGGACGCAGTATTTT.

This chain joins TRBV2 and TRBJ2-7; TRBD2 matches 7 bases. The ends lost 4 bases at V and 0 bases at J; junction bases unmatched: 3. There are 14 residues in the CDR3. The germline CDR1 and CDR2 sequences are SNHLY and FYNNEI. DNA of the CDR3: TGTGCCAGCAGTGGGGCTAGCGGCTCCTACGAGCAGTACTTC. It yields the protein CASSGASGSYEQYF.

This clone showed up just once. The genes are TRBV9 and TRBJ2-7, with D perhaps assigned TRBD1 or TRBD2 (5 bases each). V lost 3 bases, J lost 3 bases, and 19 bases lay in between. The germline V gene has CDR1 SGDLS and CDR2 YYNGEE. The CDR3 has 16 residues. This chain's CDR3 is CASSDSRDGRGYEQYF. The CDR3 coding sequence is TGTGCCAGCAGCGATTCACGGGACGGCCGGGGCTACGAGCAGTACTTC.

The rearrangement uses TRBV28 and TRBJ1-1; 8 bases agree with TRBD1. This CDR3 comprises 12 residues. J was trimmed by 8 bases and V by 7 bases; bases with no gene match: 6. Germline V gene data show CDR1 as MDHEN and CDR2 as SYDVKM. This CDR3 reads CASTLRDREAFF. CDR3 DNA sequence: TGTGCCAGCACCCTCCGGGACAGGGAAGCTTTCTTT. The full variable domain, with the rest looked up from reference TRBV28 and TRBJ1-1, is DVKVTQSSRYLVKRTGEKVFLECVQDMDHENMFWYRQDPGLGLRLIYFSYDVKMKEKGDIPEGYSVSREKKERFSLILESASTNQTSMYLCASTLRDREAFFGQGTRLTVV.

V and J are TRBV4-1 and TRBJ2-5; D not certain. Per the germline V gene, CDR1 is MGHRA and CDR2 is YSYEKL. The CDR3 extends over 17 amino acids. Trimming cost V 0 bases and J 4 bases, with 18 bases left between them. In DNA, the CDR3 is TGCGCCAGCAGCCAAGATCGAAATGTGGATGGGTTAGAGACCCAGTACTTC. Residues: CASSQDRNVDGLETQYF.

The chain is built from TRBV7-3 and TRBJ2-2, with D perhaps TRBD1 or TRBD2 (5 bases each). V shed 5 bases and J shed 1 base, with 11 bases lying between them. Germline V gene lookup returns CDR1 SGHTA and CDR2 FQGTGA. This CDR3 contains 15 residues. The chain's CDR3 is CASSPRDGNTGELFF. Written as DNA, the CDR3 is TGTGCCAGCAGCCCCCGGGACGGGAACACCGGGGAGCTGTTTTTT.